These 29 T cell receptor beta chains were all obtained from the same sample, sequenced in a study of blood T cell repertoires in COVID-19. The table came from immunoSEQ multiplex PCR; TCRdb's copy has only in-frame clones and leaves some out. This table holds 350,000 to 400,000 clones, more than 85% found once. Sequences were obtained from PBMCs or T cells enriched from blood (not recorded which). These receptors originate from a woman in her forties who had been exposed to COVID-19.

The chain recombines TRBV20-1 with TRBJ1-2; D unclear. Germline V CDR1 and CDR2: DFQATT, SNEGSKA (reference sequence). This CDR3 has 11 amino acids. Trimming removed 3 bases from V and 8 bases from J, with 10 bases in between. The CDR3 DNA reads as TGCAGTGCTAGGTCCGGGAAAGGCTACACCTTC. As protein: CSARSGKGYTF.

DNA for the CDR3: TGTGCCAGCAGTTTGGGGAGGGGGGAGAACATTCAGTACTTC. Protein: CASSLGRGENIQYF. The chain uses TRBV13 and TRBJ2-4, with D possibly TRBD2 on 7 matching bases. The CDR3 is made up of 14 amino acids. Trimming removed 6 bases at V and 7 bases at J, with 16 bases between. In germline, CDR1 is PRHDT, CDR2 FYEKMQ (reference sequence).

The chain is built from TRBV30 and TRBJ1-5; 7 nucleotides match TRBD1. V lost 1 base, J lost 4 bases, and 4 bases stayed unmatched. The germline V gene encodes CDR1 GTSNPN and CDR2 SVGIG (reference sequence). The CDR3 runs 14 residues. CDR3 region: CAWSAGQTNQPQHF. The CDR3 DNA follows: TGTGCCTGGAGTGCGGGACAGACTAATCAGCCCCAGCATTTT. The whole variable domain, remainder taken from reference TRBV30 and TRBJ1-5, is SQTIHQWPATLVQPVGSPLSLECTVEGTSNPNLYWYRQAAGRGLQLLFYSVGIGQISSEVPQNLSASRPQDRQFILSSKKLLLSDSGFYLCAWSAGQTNQPQHFGDGTRLSIL.

This chain uses TRBV11-2 with TRBJ1-2, with D tentatively TRBD1 (6 bases). Germline V lookup: CDR1 SGHAT, CDR2 FQNNGV. The CDR3 runs 13 residues. V was cut by 5 bases and J by 4 bases, with 11 bases left in between. The CDR3 is CASSADRTYGYTF. The CDR3 DNA reads as TGTGCCAGCAGCGCCGACAGGACCTATGGCTACACCTTC.

This clone was detected only a few times. The gene calls are TRBV3-1 (or the pseudogene TRBV3-2) and TRBJ1-5, with 9 bases lining up with TRBD1. The germline CDR1 and CDR2 sequences are LGHDT and YNNKEL (reference sequence). The CDR3 spans 16 residues. V was clipped by 2 bases and J by 7 bases; unmatched bases: 9. The CDR3 bases are TGTGCCAGCAGCCAAACCGGGACAGGGACGAGACAGCCCCAGCATTTT. It codes for CASSQTGTGTRQPQHF.

Notes on this clone: An end of the junction does not agree with germline; a read error may underlie this. V and J are TRBV3-1 (or the pseudogene TRBV3-2) and TRBJ2-4, with 9 bases that match TRBD1. The V gene's germline CDR1 is LGHDT and CDR2 YNNKEL (reference sequence). This CDR3 contains 16 residues. The CDR3 region has the DNA TGTGCCAGCACCCAAACAGGGGGCAAATCCAAAAACATTCAGTACTTC. Its translation is CASTQTGGKSKNIQYF.

The chain is built from TRBV18 and TRBJ1-2; D ambiguous. The germline V gene encodes CDR1 KGHSH and CDR2 LQKENI. This CDR3 comprises 12 residues. The V and J ends lost 2 bases and 6 bases respectively, with 7 bases between them. The CDR3 DNA sequence: TGTGCCAGCTCACCAAACGGGAATGGCTACACCTTC. It specifies CASSPNGNGYTF. The variable domain in full, completed from reference TRBV18 and TRBJ1-2, reads NAGVMQNPRHLVRRRGQEARLRCSPMKGHSHVYWYRQLPEEGLKFMVYLQKENIIDESGMPKERFSAEFPKEGPSILRIQQVVRGDSAAYFCASSPNGNGYTFGSGTRLTVV.

For this clone: A junction boundary mismatches the germline segment, possibly from a read error. The chain couples TRBV29-1 to TRBJ2-7; 12 nucleotides agree with TRBD1. Germline lookup yields CDR1 SQVTM and CDR2 ANQGSEA. There are 15 residues in the CDR3. CDR3 coding DNA: TGCAGCGCCCGAGAAGGGACAGGGGGCTCCCACGAGCAGTACTTC. Residues: CSAREGTGGSHEQYF.

The DNA for the CDR3 is TGTGCCAGCAGCTCCGGGACAGGGGTGACCGAGCAGTACTTC. It translates to CASSSGTGVTEQYF. This chain links TRBV5-5 with TRBJ2-7; 10 positions agree with TRBD1. Looked up from germline, CDR1 is SGHKS and CDR2 is YYEKEE (reference sequence). This CDR3 contains 14 residues. V lost 3 bases, J lost 6 bases, and 6 bases stayed unmatched.

The chain has TRBV7-2 and TRBJ2-1; D not resolved. This CDR3 contains 13 residues. The V gene lost 5 bases and the J gene lost 4 bases, with 9 bases spanning the gap. CDR1 is SGHTA and CDR2 is FQGNSA in the germline V gene. This CDR3 reads CASSVVLYNEQFF. The CDR3 nucleotides read TGTGCCAGCAGCGTAGTTCTTTACAATGAGCAGTTCTTC.

This clone was seen once. V is TRBV5-8 and J is TRBJ1-4; D unresolved. The V and J ends lost 1 base and 0 bases respectively, with 16 bases between them. CDR3 length: 18 amino acids. Per germline, CDR1 SGHTS and CDR2 YDEGEE. CDR3 nucleotide sequence: TGTGCCAGCAGCTTGACTCCGACCTCAGGCCCAACTAATGAAAAACTGTTTTTT. This translates into CASSLTPTSGPTNEKLFF.

The rearrangement links TRBV2 to TRBJ1-4; perhaps TRBD1 as D (5 bases). Deletions cut 6 bases from V and 7 bases from J, with 18 bases between. In germline, CDR1 is SNHLY, CDR2 FYNNEI. The CDR3 is 15 amino acids. The CDR3 DNA reads as TGTGCCAGCAGGGGGATGACAGCTCTGGTTGAAAAACTGTTTTTT. Residues: CASRGMTALVEKLFF.

CDR3 sequence reads: CASRRGQGEMNTEAFF. The CDR3 nucleotides are TGCGCCAGCAGGAGGGGACAGGGCGAGATGAACACTGAAGCTTTCTTT. The J gene is TRBJ1-1, the V gene TRBV4-1; 9 bases are a match to TRBD1. In germline, CDR1 is MGHRA, CDR2 YSYEKL. This CDR3 spans 16 amino acids. After removal of 6 bases from V and 0 bases from J, the junction contained 8 bases not matched to a gene.

This chain links TRBV18 with TRBJ2-3; D possibly corresponds to TRBD2 (5 bases). The CDR3 consists of 13 residues. Germline CDR1 and CDR2: KGHSH and LQKENI. Trimming took off 10 bases at V and 0 bases at J, with 11 bases between the two ends. Written as DNA, the CDR3 is TGTGCCACCACTAGGCTTAGCACAGATACGCAGTATTTT. Amino acids: CATTRLSTDTQYF.

The chain couples TRBV21-1 to TRBJ2-7; the table's D call, TRBD1, has no DNA check behind it. TRBV21-1 is annotated as a pseudogene. The CDR3 is 20 amino acids. The CDR3 coding sequence is TGTGCCAGCAGCAATACCCCCCCTCTTAAGAGGGGGCGCATGTCCTACGAGCAGTACTTC. Its translation is CASSNTPPLKRGRMSYEQYF.

The V gene is TRBV3-1 (or the pseudogene TRBV3-2), the J gene TRBJ2-3; TRBD2 agrees at 9 bases. The germline gives CDR1 LGHDT, CDR2 YNNKEL (reference sequence). The CDR3 is made up of 19 amino acids. Trimming at V came to 0 bases and at J to 3 bases, leaving 13 bases not matched to a gene. The CDR3 region has the DNA TGTGCCAGCAGCCAAGACAGGCTCCCGGCGGGAGGGCGAACAGATACGCAGTATTTT. This gives the protein CASSQDRLPAGGRTDTQYF.

This clone was counted a few times. The gene calls are TRBV11-2 and TRBJ1-5; TRBD1 might be the D (6 bases). Trimming removed 4 bases from V and 12 bases from J, with 16 bases in between. The CDR3 runs 13 residues. Germline V gives CDR1 SGHAT, CDR2 FQNNGV. The CDR3 protein is CASSYGLDRSQHF. CDR3 DNA sequence: TGTGCCAGCAGCTACGGACTGGACAGAAGCCAGCATTTT. Full variable domain (remainder filled in from reference TRBV11-2 and TRBJ1-5): EAGVAQSPRYKIIEKRQSVAFWCNPISGHATLYWYQQILGQGPKLLIQFQNNGVVDDSQLPKDRFSAERLKGVDSTLKIQPAKLEDSAVYLCASSYGLDRSQHFGDGTRLSIL.

As for this clone: Other DNA sequences in this specimen translate into the identical CDR3. The chain uses TRBV19 and TRBJ1-2; D gene unclear. CDR3 length: 12 residues. Germline CDR1 LNHDA, CDR2 SQIVND (reference sequence). The V and J ends lost 3 bases and 8 bases respectively, with 10 bases between them. The DNA for the CDR3 is TGTGCCAGTAGTATCCGGGGATCGGGCTACACCTTC. It codes for CASSIRGSGYTF.

V is TRBV5-5 and J is TRBJ1-2, with D perhaps matching TRBD1 (5 bases). Deletions cut 5 bases from V and 4 bases from J, with 9 bases between. The CDR3 loop spans 12 amino acids. Germline assignment: CDR1 SGHKS and CDR2 YYEKEE (reference sequence). The CDR3 is CASSRGPYGYTF. DNA for the CDR3: TGTGCCAGCAGTAGGGGCCCCTATGGCTACACCTTC.

The chain carries TRBV12-1 and TRBJ1-2; TRBD1 is the table's D call, not checked against the DNA. TRBV12-1 constitutes a pseudogene. CDR3 size: 12 residues. The CDR3: CASSFCFRSYTF. DNA for the CDR3: TGTGCCAGCAGCTTTTGCTTCAGGAGCTACACCTTC.

This chain links TRBV18 with TRBJ2-3; possible D gene TRBD2, 5 bases. Trimming shortened V by 1 base and J by 4 bases, and 12 bases separated the two germline ends. CDR1 KGHSH and CDR2 LQKENI come from the germline V gene. This CDR3 spans 15 amino acids. CDR3 protein: CASSPRNAGADTQYF. For the CDR3, the DNA is TGTGCCAGCTCACCACGCAATGCGGGCGCAGATACGCAGTATTTT.

This clone was found a few times. CDR3 sequence reads: CASSLMGGRGYTF. Written as DNA, the CDR3 is TGTGCCAGCAGCTTAATGGGCGGGCGTGGCTACACCTTC. The chain links TRBV7-3 to TRBJ1-2; D gene unclear. The germline gives CDR1 SGHTA, CDR2 FQGTGA. The CDR3 runs to 13 residues. V shed 1 base and J shed 7 bases, with 10 bases lying between them.

This clone was counted between two and nine times. The chain combines TRBV11-1 with TRBJ1-6; a possible D gene is TRBD1 (5 bases). The V gene's germline CDR1 is SGHAT and CDR2 FQDESV (reference sequence). The CDR3 is made up of 13 amino acids. Trimming shortened V by 3 bases and J by 10 bases, and 10 bases separated the two germline ends. CDR3 bases: TGTGCCAGCAGCTTCCAGGGAGGCTCACCCCTCCACTTT. This encodes CASSFQGGSPLHF.

The V and J genes are TRBV5-4 and TRBJ2-5; no reliable D call. Trimming took off 4 bases at V and 2 bases at J, with 9 bases between the two ends. In germline, CDR1 is SGHNT, CDR2 YYREEE (reference sequence). CDR3 size: 13 residues. The CDR3 sequence is CASSATSQETQYF. The CDR3 nucleotides are TGTGCCAGCAGCGCCACTTCTCAAGAGACCCAGTACTTC.

The chain employs TRBV6-5 and TRBJ2-7, with 9 nucleotides matching TRBD1. Per germline, CDR1 MNHEY and CDR2 SVGAGI. Trimming took 10 bases from V and 3 from J; bases not matched to a gene: 7. CDR3 size: 13 residues. CDR3 nucleotide sequence: TGTGCCATCCGGGACAGGGCCATCTACGAGCAGTACTTC. The encoded protein is CAIRDRAIYEQYF.

The chain carries TRBV6-5 and TRBJ2-5; D possibly corresponds to TRBD2 (5 bases). Germline V lookup: CDR1 MNHEY, CDR2 SVGAGI. The CDR3 extends over 13 amino acids. Trimming removed 4 bases at V and 5 bases at J, with 11 bases between. The CDR3 sequence: CASSSGSPETQYF. The CDR3 DNA is TGTGCCAGCAGTTCGGGGAGCCCGGAGACCCAGTACTTC.

This clone was counted only a few times. Here the CDR3 DNA reads TGTGCCAGCAGCTCCCGGGACAGGGTGTCACCCCTCCACTTT. Amino acids: CASSSRDRVSPLHF. The rearrangement links TRBV11-3 to TRBJ1-6, with 9 bases aligning to TRBD1. From germline, CDR1 is SGHNT and CDR2 YENEEA. This CDR3 is built from 14 residues. With V trimmed by 4 bases and J by 10 bases, 5 bases remained unmatched.

The genes are TRBV24-1 and TRBJ2-1; 7 bases line up with TRBD2. The germline gives CDR1 KGHDR, CDR2 SFDVKD. This CDR3 is 19 amino acids long. Losses at the gene ends were 4 bases for V and 4 bases for J; bases not matched to a gene: 18. The CDR3 DNA sequence: TGTGCCACCAGTGAGGGAGGGGCGCACCCCACTCCACCTTACAATGAGCAGTTCTTC. Protein: CATSEGGAHPTPPYNEQFF.

The J gene is TRBJ1-2, the V gene TRBV9; 7 nucleotides agree with TRBD1. The junction had 7 bases not matched to a gene; V was cut back by 4 bases and J by 1 base. This CDR3 has 15 amino acids. Germline V lookup: CDR1 SGDLS, CDR2 YYNGEE. CDR3 sequence reads: CASSPWTGNNYGYTF. CDR3 DNA: TGTGCCAGCAGCCCTTGGACAGGAAATAACTATGGCTACACCTTC.